This T cell receptor (beta chain) was obtained from a study of cytomegalovirus exposure and HLA in healthy donors. The PCR contained 60 Vbeta and 13 Jbeta primers. Generated by immunoSEQ multiplex PCR, the TCRdb table keeps only in-frame clones and is missing some. The top ten hold less than 5% of the sample, which has some 110,000 clones, about 74% seen once. Details on this clone: The antigen is undetermined.

This CDR3 has 14 amino acids. Germline V gives CDR1 SEHNR, CDR2 FQNEAQ (reference sequence). With 0 bases removed from V and 3 bases from J, the gap between germline ends came to 9 bases. Broader study findings: A later analysis reportedly found that, within productive TCRs, an Asian-associated ancestry cluster had fewer N-insertions than the mean observed across the roughly 670 donors. Later analysis identified several of the most significant clusters that appeared linked to common viral pathogens.

The clonotype originates from a woman in her fifties or sixties in good health and CMV-seropositive. The sequenced sample was PBMCs. The V gene is TRBV7-9, the J gene TRBJ2-7; D unresolved. The CDR3 protein is CASSLAEQNYEQYF. In nucleotides, the CDR3 is TGTGCCAGCAGCTTAGCGGAGCAGAACTACGAGCAGTACTTC.